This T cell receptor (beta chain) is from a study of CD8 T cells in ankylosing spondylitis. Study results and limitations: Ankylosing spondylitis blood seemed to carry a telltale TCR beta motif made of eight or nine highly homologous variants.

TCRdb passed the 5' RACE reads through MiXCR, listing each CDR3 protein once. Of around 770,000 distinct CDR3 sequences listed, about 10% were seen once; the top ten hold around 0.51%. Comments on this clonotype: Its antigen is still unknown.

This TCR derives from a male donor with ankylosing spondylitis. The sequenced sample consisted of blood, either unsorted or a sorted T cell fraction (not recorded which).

The CDR3 sequence: CASSRAKHTTGELFF. The CDR3 coding sequence is TGTGCCAGCAGCCGGGCAAAACATACTACCGGGGAGCTGTTTTTT. J is TRBJ2-2 and V is TRBV5-4; D unresolved. The CDR3 consists of 15 residues. In germline, CDR1 is SGHNT, CDR2 YYREEE (reference sequence). The ends were cut back, 4 bases at V and 5 bases at J, with 15 bases in the middle.